The 10 T cell receptor beta chains listed next were all sequenced from one sample in a study of cytomegalovirus exposure and HLA in healthy donors. The PCR had 60 Vbeta and 13 Jbeta primers. Repertoires were generated with immunoSEQ multiplex PCR, while TCRdb's copy carries only in-frame clones and drops some. This repertoire includes 140,000 or so clones. The sequencing input was PBMCs. These receptors originate from a male donor in good health and CMV-seronegative.

V and J are TRBV5-6 and TRBJ2-7; TRBD1 aligns across 7 bases. The CDR3 length is 15 residues. Looked up from germline, CDR1 is SGHDT and CDR2 is YYEEEE. V was pared by 2 bases and J by 1 base, with 6 bases of the junction left unmatched. CDR3 sequence: CASSFRDRPSYEQYF. The DNA for the CDR3 is TGTGCCAGCAGCTTCCGGGACAGACCTTCCTACGAGCAGTACTTC.

The genes are TRBV6-5 and TRBJ2-7; tentative D call: TRBD2 (6 bases). Looked up from germline, CDR1 is MNHEY and CDR2 is SVGAGI. The CDR3 sequence is 16 residues long. V lost 0 bases, J lost 3 bases, and 15 bases lay in between. Written as DNA, the CDR3 is TGTGCCAGCAGTTACTCGAAAGCGGCTAGCGACTACGAGCAGTACTTC. It encodes CASSYSKAASDYEQYF.

The chain carries TRBV27 and TRBJ2-5; D unresolved. The V gene's germline CDR1 is MNHEY and CDR2 SMNVEV (reference sequence). The CDR3 contains 13 residues. V dropped 6 bases and J dropped 5 bases, with 13 bases sitting between them. In nucleotides, the CDR3 is TGTGCCAGCAGCCCTTCGCGGCGGGAGACCCAGTACTTC. This translates into CASSPSRRETQYF.

The CDR3 reads CASSPPTAGMTEAFF. The CDR3 bases are TGTGCCAGCTCACCACCTACGGCAGGGATGACTGAAGCTTTCTTT. V is TRBV18 and J is TRBJ1-1, with D perhaps TRBD1 (5 bases). The CDR3 length is 15 residues. Germline V CDR1 and CDR2: KGHSH, LQKENI. V dropped 0 bases and J dropped 5 bases, with 13 bases sitting between them.

The chain carries TRBV9 and TRBJ2-3; D uncertain. Trimming left V 4 bases short and J 0 bases short, with 12 bases between. The CDR3 is 15 residues long. CDR1 is SGDLS and CDR2 is YYNGEE in the germline V gene. The CDR3 bases are TGTGCCAGCAGCCCTAAGCTGACTAGCACAGATACGCAGTATTTT. Amino acid sequence: CASSPKLTSTDTQYF.

CDR3 in amino acids: CSVEVLAGNPETQYF. The CDR3 coding sequence is TGCAGCGTTGAAGTTCTAGCGGGAAATCCGGAGACCCAGTACTTC. The rearrangement joins TRBV29-1 to TRBJ2-5; 9 positions match TRBD2. This CDR3 region has 15 residues. V lost 1 base, J lost 5 bases, and 8 bases stayed unmatched. Germline V lookup: CDR1 SQVTM, CDR2 ANQGSEA.

The V call is TRBV9, the J call TRBJ1-1; D is perhaps TRBD1 (6 bases). The V end was cut by 2 bases, the J end by 2 bases, with 7 bases between. Per the germline V gene, CDR1 is SGDLS and CDR2 is YYNGEE. The CDR3 totals 13 residues. CDR3: CASSVGTNTEAFF. The CDR3 DNA follows: TGTGCCAGCAGCGTGGGGACAAACACTGAAGCTTTCTTT.

This chain uses TRBV11-1 with TRBJ2-5, with 11 bases matching TRBD2. Trimming removed 5 bases from V and 7 bases from J; junction bases left unmatched: 6. CDR1 SGHAT and CDR2 FQDESV come from the germline V gene (reference sequence). This CDR3 is built from 14 residues. This chain's CDR3 is CASSPVAGGSTQYF. In nucleotides, the CDR3 is TGTGCCAGCAGCCCCGTAGCGGGAGGGTCGACCCAGTACTTC.

This rearrangement joins TRBV30 to TRBJ2-7; 9 bases agree with TRBD1. This CDR3 is built from 15 residues. Unmatched junction bases numbered 5, after V lost 2 bases and J lost 0 bases. The V gene's germline CDR1 is GTSNPN and CDR2 SVGIG (reference sequence). The CDR3 sequence is CAWSLGQGSSYEQYF. CDR3 sequence (DNA): TGTGCCTGGAGTCTAGGACAGGGGAGCTCCTACGAGCAGTACTTC.

The chain links TRBV4-3 to TRBJ1-5; TRBD1 is a possible D gene (6 bases). Germline CDR1 is LGHNA and CDR2 is YSLEER. CDR3 length: 15 amino acids. Trimming stripped 0 bases from V and 4 bases from J, with 10 bases between. The CDR3 DNA reads as TGCGCCAGCAGCCAAGACAGGGGAGAGAATCAGCCCCAGCATTTT. This sequence encodes CASSQDRGENQPQHF.